The clone carrying this TCR beta chain was recorded many times. The target antigen is unknown. The germline V gene encodes CDR1 SGHTA and CDR2 FQGNSA. V lost 0 bases, J lost 6 bases, and 8 bases lay in between. The CDR3 extends over 14 amino acids. These data originate in a study of T cell repertoires in cytomegalovirus infection. At the level of the study: Public TCR beta signatures provided an indication of both CMV infection and a matching HLA type.

Study results and limitations: Ex vivo responses were dominated by HLA-C-restricted CMV-specific TCR beta clonotypes. Of the TCR beta families, the public ones yielded a cumulative frequency that identified carriers of CMV plus the relevant HLA.

TCRdb re-analysed the reads in MiXCR, keeping a single row per CDR3 protein. The sample includes around 450,000 distinct CDR3 sequences, 31% of them seen just once. Sample: PBMCs. The receptor comes from a human donor in good health (CMV status not recorded). Some clones in this sample may be carry-over from other donors' samples. The chain recombines TRBV7-2 with TRBJ2-2, with no clear D. The CDR3 loop is CASSLAVGSGELFF. DNA for the CDR3: TGTGCCAGCAGCTTAGCGGTGGGGTCCGGGGAGCTGTTTTTT.